The T cell receptor (beta chain) under discussion was sequenced for a study of blood T cell repertoires in COVID-19. Repertoires were generated with immunoSEQ multiplex PCR, while TCRdb's copy carries only in-frame clones and drops some. Among fewer than 100,000 clones listed, 80% were seen once. V gave up 4 bases and J gave up 6 bases; unmatched junction bases: 16. This CDR3 region has 18 residues. Per the germline V gene, CDR1 is SGHVS and CDR2 is FNYEAQ. J is TRBJ2-2 and V is TRBV7-6; 8 positions agree with TRBD2. The TCR comes from a woman in her 70s with acute or convalescent COVID-19. The sample consisted of peripheral blood. CDR3 nucleotides: TGTGCCAGCAGCTCAAGGCCCCAGGGAGCGGGGGAACCCGGGGAGCTGTTTTTT. Its translation: CASSSRPQGAGEPGELFF.